Below are 24 T cell receptor beta chains sequenced from a single sample in a study of tumor-infiltrating lymphocytes in primary liver carcinoma. For blood RNA, unsorted whole blood served as the source, and germline DNA was extracted too. Production of TCR beta cDNA used around 0.45 ug total RNA together with a constant-region primer. Employing slightly modified ARM-PCR, three nested multiplex PCR rounds were run, and these gave rise to the TCR beta libraries. Researchers ran the first two PCR rounds for roughly 10 cycles each with TRBV1-TRBV30 forward primers and a C-beta reverse primer. TCRdb reprocessed the multiplex PCR reads with MiXCR, giving one entry per CDR3 protein. The profile shows more than 150,000 distinct CDR3 sequences, 50% to 75% of them singletons. The sequencing input was peripheral blood. Every receptor here comes from a man aged 40-55 years with primary liver carcinoma and hepatitis B virus infection.

The chain is built from TRBV12-3 or TRBV12-4 and TRBJ2-3; 11 bases agree with TRBD2. With 3 bases clipped from V and 1 base from J, the junction kept 6 bases outside the gene matches. The CDR3 extends over 17 amino acids. This CDR3 reads CASSFPGLADRTDTQYF. The CDR3 region has the DNA TGTGCCAGCAGTTTTCCGGGACTAGCGGACCGCACAGATACGCAGTATTTT.

On this clonotype: The CDR3 does not close with the conserved phenylalanine or tryptophan, likely indicating a read error. This chain uses TRBV6-1 with TRBJ2-6; D is uncertain. This CDR3 is 15 amino acids long. CDR1 is MNHNS and CDR2 is SASEGT in the germline V gene. The CDR3 nucleotides read TGTGCCAGCAGCGAAGTTAGCTCTGGGGCCAACGTCCTGACTTTA. This encodes CASSEVSSGANVLTL.

This clonotype was seen a handful of times. This rearrangement joins TRBV4-1 to TRBJ2-2; 8 nucleotides agree with TRBD1. From germline, CDR1 is MGHRA and CDR2 YSYEKL. CDR3 size: 16 residues. Germline trimming cut 0 bases from V and 6 bases from J; bases unmatched to any gene: 6. The CDR3 DNA sequence: TGCGCCAGCAGCCAAGAGCAGGGGGCGGCGGCCGGGGAGCTGTTTTTT. Its protein product is CASSQEQGAAAGELFF.

A word on this clonotype: A junction end diverges from the germline sequence, so it may reflect a read error. The chain employs TRBV4-2 and TRBJ2-2, with D perhaps matching TRBD2 (6 bases). The germline gives CDR1 LGHNA, CDR2 YNFKEQ. The CDR3 is 13 residues long. The CDR3 loop reads CASSGVEGGKLFF. Here the CDR3 DNA reads TGTGCCAGCAGCGGTGTGGAAGGCGGGAAGCTGTTTTTT.

This clonotype came up a few times. A read error may explain this, as a much larger clone is one base away. The chain couples TRBV11-2 to TRBJ2-7; TRBD1 is a possible D gene (5 bases). The germline gives CDR1 SGHAT, CDR2 FQNNGV. The CDR3 length is 14 residues. CDR3 loop: CASNLSQGSYEQYF. CDR3 DNA: TGTGCCAGCAACTTAAGTCAGGGCTCCTACGAGCAGTACTTC.

This clonotype was found a few times. V gene TRBV29-1 combines with J gene TRBJ2-7; tentative D call: TRBD2 (7 bases). This CDR3 has 15 amino acids. Germline V CDR1 and CDR2: SQVTM, ANQGSEA. Trimming stripped 7 bases from V and 2 bases from J, with 21 bases between. For the CDR3, the DNA is TGCAGCGCCCTACAACCGGGGGCGGGAGCCTACGAGCAGTACTTC. It yields the protein CSALQPGAGAYEQYF.

With respect to this clonotype: Because the CDR3 is missing its conserved closing phenylalanine or tryptophan, this is likely a read error. CDR3 region: CASSLSRNTGELFI. CDR3 sequence (DNA): TGTGCCAGCAGTTTATCCCGGAACACCGGGGAGCTGTTTATT. The chain is built from TRBV11-2 and TRBJ2-2; no clear D. The length of the CDR3 is 14 residues. Germline V lookup: CDR1 SGHAT, CDR2 FQNNGV. The V gene lost 6 bases and the J gene lost 1 base, with 9 bases spanning the gap.

As to this clonotype: A much more abundant neighbour one base away suggests this may be a read error. The chain carries TRBV11-2 and TRBJ2-7, with 8 bases fitting TRBD1. The CDR3 loop spans 15 amino acids. Germline V gene sequence: CDR1 SGHAT, CDR2 FQNNGV. The CDR3 loop reads CAISHSGRGRREQYF. The CDR3 DNA reads as TGTGCCATCAGCCATAGCGGCAGGGGGCGTAGGGAGCAGTACTTC.

On this clonotype: Mismatch with germline at one junction end may stem from a read error. This rearrangement joins TRBV28 to TRBJ1-5; 11 nucleotides match TRBD1. Germline V gene lookup returns CDR1 MDHEN and CDR2 SYDVKM. The CDR3 has 16 residues. The CDR3 DNA sequence: TGTGCCAGCAGTCGGACAGGGGGCTTGGGGAATCAGTCCCAGCATTTT. Residues: CASSRTGGLGNQSQHF.

Concerning this clonotype: An end of the junction differs from the germline gene, which may be a read error. V is TRBV11-2 and J is TRBJ2-3; weak D call: TRBD2 (5 bases). This CDR3 is 16 amino acids long. Germline CDR1 is SGHAT and CDR2 is FQNNGV. In DNA form, the CDR3 reads TGTGCCAGCAGCTCTCGGACTTCCGTAAGCACAGATACTCAGTATTTT. Translated: CASSSRTSVSTDTQYF.

This clonotype was seen a handful of times. The chain combines TRBV4-1 with TRBJ1-4, with unresolved D. Trimming shortened V by 3 bases and J by 8 bases, and 7 bases separated the two germline ends. Looked up from germline, CDR1 is MGHRA and CDR2 is YSYEKL. The length of the CDR3 is 12 residues. The CDR3 reads CASSQRGEKLFF. CDR3 DNA: TGCGCCAGCAGCCAGCGAGGAGAAAAACTGTTTTTT.

The chain has TRBV6-5 and TRBJ1-6; 12 bases fit TRBD1. Per germline, CDR1 MNHEY and CDR2 SVGAGI. After removal of 6 bases from V and 12 bases from J, the junction contained 12 bases not matched to a gene. This CDR3 contains 16 residues. CDR3: CASRLFRDRGPLPLHF. The DNA of the CDR3 is TGTGCCAGCAGGCTTTTCCGGGACAGGGGGCCCTTACCCCTCCACTTT.

This clonotype turned up a few times. V gene TRBV4-1 combines with J gene TRBJ2-3; the D call may be TRBD1 or TRBD2 (5 bases each). Per the germline V gene, CDR1 is MGHRA and CDR2 is YSYEKL. V gave up 4 bases and J gave up 1 base, with 18 bases separating them. The CDR3 is made up of 17 amino acids. For the CDR3, the DNA is TGCGCCAGCAGCCTCCGAGGGGCCCACGGGGGCACAGATACGCAGTATTTT. It codes for CASSLRGAHGGTDTQYF.

Turning to this clonotype: One junction end disagrees with the germline gene, perhaps due to a read error. The rearrangement joins TRBV6-5 to TRBJ2-2; 8 bases align to TRBD2. The CDR3 is made up of 14 amino acids. CDR1 and CDR2 (germline): MNHEY, SVGAGI. The chain's CDR3 is CASRGGRNTGEMFF. For the CDR3, the DNA is TGTGCCAGCAGGGGCGGGAGGAACACCGGGGAGATGTTTTTT.

This clonotype was recorded a few times. The gene calls are TRBV6-1 and TRBJ1-1; TRBD1 matches at 7 bases. Unmatched junction bases numbered 9, after V lost 3 bases and J lost 5 bases. The CDR3 totals 15 residues. CDR1 MNHNS and CDR2 SASEGT come from the germline V gene. The CDR3 DNA follows: TGTGCCAGCAGTGATGAGACAGGGTGGGAAACTGAAGCTTTCTTT. Protein: CASSDETGWETEAFF.

This clonotype was recorded a few times. This sequence joins TRBV10-3 and TRBJ2-2; 8 positions match TRBD1. Trimming took 9 bases from V and 2 from J; bases not matched to a gene: 11. Germline V gene sequence: CDR1 ENHRY, CDR2 SYGVKD. The length of the CDR3 is 16 residues. CDR3 nucleotide sequence: TGTGCCATACGGACAGGGAGGAGTTTCAACACCGGGGAGCTGTTTTTT. It encodes CAIRTGRSFNTGELFF.

This clonotype showed up many times. V usage is TRBV11-2 and J usage is TRBJ2-7, with 10 bases identical to TRBD1. Looked up from germline, CDR1 is SGHAT and CDR2 is FQNNGV. This CDR3 region has 14 residues. Trimming removed 4 bases from V and 4 bases from J; junction bases left unmatched: 4. The CDR3 DNA follows: TGTGCCAGCAGCTCCGGGACAGGGGTATACGAGCAGTACTTC. Translation gives CASSSGTGVYEQYF.

This clonotype turned up a few times. The chain joins TRBV28 to TRBJ2-3; no clear D gene. The CDR3 consists of 13 residues. Germline V lookup: CDR1 MDHEN, CDR2 SYDVKM. Trimming shortened V by 5 bases and J by 6 bases, and 12 bases separated the two germline ends. The CDR3 DNA follows: TGTGCCAGCAGTGCAGGTCCTGGGGATACGCAGTATTTT. This encodes CASSAGPGDTQYF.

The CDR3 DNA follows: TGCGCCAGCAGTCGTTGGGCGGGACAGGTGGACAATGAGCAGTTCTTC. Translation gives CASSRWAGQVDNEQFF. The chain links TRBV4-1 to TRBJ2-1; 8 bases map to TRBD1. Germline CDR1 MGHRA, CDR2 YSYEKL. The CDR3 covers 16 residues. V lost 6 bases, J lost 5 bases, and 12 bases stayed unmatched.

Details on this clonotype: The junction differs from germline at one of its ends, possibly a read error. This chain uses TRBV11-2 with TRBJ2-2; 11 bases are shared with TRBD2. CDR3 length equals 18 residues. In germline, CDR1 is SGHAT, CDR2 FQNNGV. CDR3 residues: CASSLVGIAGGGTEELFF. The DNA of the CDR3 is TGTGCCAGCAGCTTAGTCGGGATAGCGGGAGGGGGCACCGAGGAGCTGTTTTTT.

The V gene is TRBV29-1, the J gene TRBJ2-1; D call uncertain. V shed 7 bases and J shed 8 bases, with 18 bases lying between them. This CDR3 is 13 amino acids long. From germline, CDR1 is SQVTM and CDR2 ANQGSEA. CDR3 sequence: CSAALVGNDEQFF. The CDR3 DNA follows: TGCAGCGCTGCGCTAGTAGGTAATGATGAGCAGTTCTTC.

The genes are TRBV11-2 and TRBJ2-7, with D uncertain. The CDR3 totals 12 residues. Germline V gene lookup returns CDR1 SGHAT and CDR2 FQNNGV. The V gene lost 1 base and the J gene lost 6 bases, with 7 bases spanning the gap. CDR3 loop: CASSLAECEQYF. CDR3 DNA sequence: TGTGCCAGCAGCTTAGCAGAATGCGAGCAGTACTTC.

The rearrangement joins TRBV4-1 to TRBJ2-3, with D possibly matching TRBD2 (5 bases). The CDR3 extends over 17 amino acids. Per germline, CDR1 MGHRA and CDR2 YSYEKL. V was cut by 0 bases and J by 0 bases, with 13 bases left in between. The CDR3 protein is CASSQEDIERSTDTQYF. DNA of the CDR3: TGCGCCAGCAGCCAAGAAGATATAGAGCGGAGCACAGATACGCAGTATTTT.

The chain recombines TRBV11-2 with TRBJ2-3; unclear D gene. The closer fit of TRBJ1-5 to the DNA end suggests the J call may be wrong. CDR3 length: 17 residues. Per germline, CDR1 SGHAT and CDR2 FQNNGV. The chain's CDR3 is CASSFGSSGKCTDTQHF. Here the CDR3 DNA reads TGTGCCAGCAGCTTTGGTTCGAGCGGGAAATGCACAGATACGCAGCATTTT.